This TCR beta chain is drawn from a study of T cell responses to AZD1222 COVID-19 vaccine. Study findings and constraints: Scientists sampled the repertoires only once the peak T cell response had passed. Spike-specific TCR breadth and depth grew following two AZD1222 doses.

The CDR3 consists of 15 residues. V was pared by 2 bases and J by 2 bases, with 3 bases of the junction left unmatched. The germline V gene has CDR1 PRHDT and CDR2 FYEKMQ (reference sequence). Investigators merged groups given second doses at roughly 4 or roughly 12 weeks. In regard to this clone: Its cognate antigen is unknown.

Only in-frame clones appear in the TCRdb table, and some are missing; sequencing was by immunoSEQ multiplex PCR. The sample has 130,000 to 150,000 clones; around 93% are singletons. The receptor was derived from an adult who received the AZD1222 COVID-19 vaccine. The rearrangement joins TRBV13 to TRBJ2-5, with TRBD1 identical over 9 bases. The source material was peripheral blood, sampled 28 days after the second AZD1222 dose. The CDR3 protein is CASSLPGQGQETQYF. The CDR3 DNA follows: TGTGCCAGCAGCTTACCGGGACAGGGACAAGAGACCCAGTACTTC. Full variable domain (remainder filled in from reference TRBV13 and TRBJ2-5): AAGVIQSPRHLIKEKRETATLKCYPIPRHDTVYWYQQGPGQDPQFLISFYEKMQSDKGSIPDRFSAQQFSDYHSELNMSSLELGDSALYFCASSLPGQGQETQYFGPGTRLLVL.